Sequencing of this T cell receptor (beta chain) was carried out in a study of blood T cell repertoires in COVID-19. Using immunoSEQ multiplex PCR, the repertoire was profiled, and TCRdb retains in-frame clones only, with some absent. The sample lists fewer than 90,000 clones; about 88% were seen once. Per germline, CDR1 SGHDT and CDR2 YYEEEE. The length of the CDR3 is 15 residues. V gave up 4 bases and J gave up 5 bases; unmatched junction bases: 10. What was sequenced was peripheral blood. The J gene is TRBJ1-2, the V gene TRBV5-6, with 8 nucleotides matching TRBD1. The receptor comes from a human donor in a cohort sampled during active COVID-19. The CDR3 sequence is CASSLGTGTSYGYTF. The CDR3 DNA reads TGTGCCAGCAGCCTAGGGACAGGAACCTCGTATGGCTACACCTTC.